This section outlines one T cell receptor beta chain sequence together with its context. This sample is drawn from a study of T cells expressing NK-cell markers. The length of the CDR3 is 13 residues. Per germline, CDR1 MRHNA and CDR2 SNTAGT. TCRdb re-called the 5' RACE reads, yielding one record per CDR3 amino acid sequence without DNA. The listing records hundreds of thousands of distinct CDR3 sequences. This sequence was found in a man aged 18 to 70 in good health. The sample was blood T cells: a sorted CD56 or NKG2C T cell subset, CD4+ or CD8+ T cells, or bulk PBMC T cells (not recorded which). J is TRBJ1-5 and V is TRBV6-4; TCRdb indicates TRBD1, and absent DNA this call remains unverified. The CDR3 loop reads CASSEGPARAQHF.